This record looks at one T cell receptor (beta chain) sequence and its context. Its antigen remains unknown. The sample belongs to a study of identical twins. Notes on the study in general: Invariant MAIT and iNKT cells are populations that could partly confound zero-insertion analyses.

TCRdb used MiXCR to reprocess the 5' RACE reads, holding one entry per CDR3 protein. Seen here are 500,000 to 650,000 distinct CDR3 sequences, around 24% observed once, and the top ten hold approximately 0.52%. Germline CDR1 reads SGHNT; CDR2 reads YENEEA. V gave up 6 bases and J gave up 4 bases, with 19 bases separating them. The CDR3 extends over 16 amino acids. The data also belong to a second study, concerning yellow fever vaccine responses in identical twins.

The rearrangement uses TRBV11-3 and TRBJ1-3; D gene unclear. Source material: CD4+ T cells sorted from blood. The receptor's source is a woman in her late teens or twenties in good health. The CDR3 nucleotides are TGTGCCAGCAGTTACGACCACTTATCTGGAGGAAACACCATATATTTT. Protein sequence: CASSYDHLSGGNTIYF.